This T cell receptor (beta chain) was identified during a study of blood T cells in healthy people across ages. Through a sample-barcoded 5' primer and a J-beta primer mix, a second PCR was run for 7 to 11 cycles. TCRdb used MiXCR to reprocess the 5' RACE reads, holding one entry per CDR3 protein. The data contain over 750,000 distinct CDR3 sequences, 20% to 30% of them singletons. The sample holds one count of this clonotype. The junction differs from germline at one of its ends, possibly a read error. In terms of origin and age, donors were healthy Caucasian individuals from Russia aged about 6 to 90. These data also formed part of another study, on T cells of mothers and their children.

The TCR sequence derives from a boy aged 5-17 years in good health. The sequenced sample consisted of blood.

In DNA, the CDR3 is TGCGCCAGCAGCCAAGATAGGACTCCAGGTGGAACCCAGCACTTC. It yields the protein CASSQDRTPGGTQHF. The chain carries TRBV4-3 and TRBJ2-5, with D perhaps matching TRBD2 (5 bases). Germline V gene lookup returns CDR1 LGHNA and CDR2 YSLEER. The CDR3 is 15 amino acids.